The source of this TCR beta chain is a study of cytomegalovirus exposure and HLA in healthy donors. PCR amplification relied on 60 Vbeta primers (plus 13 Jbeta primers). Original handling: A follow-up analysis tallied around 80 million unique TCR beta chains, some 9.9 million shared. Libraries were prepared by immunoSEQ multiplex PCR; TCRdb keeps only in-frame clonotypes and omits some of them. The V and J calls and clone size are taken from that table; D and trimming were inferred from the DNA. The sample records around 190,000 clones, about 76% being singletons. Germline CDR1 reads MDHEN; CDR2 reads SYDVKM. This CDR3 has 14 residues. V was pared by 4 bases and J by 7 bases, with 16 bases between. Study outcomes and limitations: For TCR beta chains, V- and J-gene trimming was later linked to a missense DCLRE1C variant. Associated with cytomegalovirus, according to the listing, were 150 to 200 TCR beta chains.

Regarding this clone: What it recognizes is unknown.

This TCR came from a woman aged 45 to 65 in good health and CMV-seronegative. The chain couples TRBV28 to TRBJ1-2; unclear D gene. Sequences were obtained from PBMCs. The CDR3 reads CASSSERRLAGYTF. In DNA, the CDR3 is TGTGCCAGCAGTTCTGAAAGGAGGTTGGCTGGCTACACCTTC.